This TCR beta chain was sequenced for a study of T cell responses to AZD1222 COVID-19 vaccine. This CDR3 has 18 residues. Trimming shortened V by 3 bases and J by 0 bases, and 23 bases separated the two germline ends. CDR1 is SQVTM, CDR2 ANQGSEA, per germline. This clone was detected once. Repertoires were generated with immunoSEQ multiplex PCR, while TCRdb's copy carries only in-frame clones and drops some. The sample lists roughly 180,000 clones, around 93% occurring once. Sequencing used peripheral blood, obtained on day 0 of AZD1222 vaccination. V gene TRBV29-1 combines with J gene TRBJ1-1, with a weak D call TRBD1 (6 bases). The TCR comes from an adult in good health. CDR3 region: CSVDPSFRDTLMNTEAFF. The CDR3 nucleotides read TGCAGCGTTGATCCCTCATTCCGGGACACCCTCATGAACACTGAAGCTTTCTTT.